This T cell receptor beta chain stems from a study of shared clonotypes between healthy human individuals. Study-level points and caveats: Relative to clonotypes present in all four donors, those not shared had lower generation probabilities. The sharing of 4.5% to 5% of naive CD4 clonotypes was seen across a handful of donors.

At the deep level, the assay was run. Clones were read by immunoSEQ multiplex PCR, and TCRdb kept only the in-frame ones, dropping some. The repertoire holds 950,000 to 1,100,000 clones, with about 75% as singletons. This clone was seen just once. Its antigen is still unknown. CDR3 length: 16 amino acids. V was shortened by 3 bases and J by 0 bases, with 15 bases between the two germline ends. Germline V CDR1 and CDR2: MDHEN, SYDVKM. This receptor was obtained from a man between 18 and 29 years old in good health. Sequencing was performed on memory CD4+ T cells sorted from blood. The subset denotes: CD45RA-negative fraction. J is TRBJ2-7 and V is TRBV28, with D possibly matching TRBD1 (5 bases). The CDR3 is CASSFPRTTTSYEQYF. CDR3 nucleotides: TGTGCCAGCAGTTTTCCGAGGACAACTACCTCCTACGAGCAGTACTTC.